The 23 T cell receptor beta chains below all came from one sample that was sequenced in a study of identical twins. TCRdb itself ran the 5' RACE reads through MiXCR, one entry per CDR3 protein. The sample contains about 1.7 million distinct CDR3 sequences, less than 40% of which appear only once. The sample was cord blood. All receptors derive from a newborn girl in good health.

The sample holds a few counts of this clonotype. This chain connects TRBV6-5 to TRBJ2-1, with TRBD2 matching 7 bases. Germline V gives CDR1 MNHEY, CDR2 SVGAGI. The V and J ends lost 6 bases and 8 bases, in that order; junction bases with no gene match: 10. The CDR3 contains 14 residues. CDR3 protein: CASRHRLAADEQFF. In DNA, the CDR3 is TGTGCCAGCAGGCACAGACTAGCAGCCGATGAGCAGTTCTTC.

This clonotype was observed a handful of times. The V gene is TRBV4-2, the J gene TRBJ2-5; D is possibly TRBD1 or TRBD2 (5 bases each). The CDR3 runs to 15 residues. Germline assignment: CDR1 LGHNA and CDR2 YNFKEQ. The ends were cut back, 8 bases at V and 2 bases at J, with 18 bases in the middle. CDR3 sequence reads: CASSVAGDPQETQYF. CDR3 nucleotide sequence: TGTGCCAGCTCCGTGGCCGGGGACCCTCAAGAGACCCAGTACTTC.

CDR3 amino acids: CASTLGRLYQPQHF. The CDR3 nucleotides are TGTGCCAGCACCCTGGGACGCCTTTATCAGCCCCAGCATTTT. This chain joins TRBV28 and TRBJ1-5, with D perhaps TRBD1 (5 bases). Germline V gene lookup returns CDR1 MDHEN and CDR2 SYDVKM. The CDR3 length is 14 residues. The V end was cut by 7 bases, the J end by 5 bases, with 15 bases between.

The count of this clonotype is one. V and J are TRBV18 and TRBJ2-1; 14 nucleotides agree with TRBD2. Gene TRBJ2-7 matches the end of the DNA better, so the J call may be wrong. CDR3 size: 20 residues. The germline CDR1 and CDR2 sequences are KGHSH and LQKENI. The CDR3 reads CASSPSGTSGSQATYNEQYF. The CDR3 DNA reads as TGTGCCAGCTCACCGTCAGGGACTAGCGGGAGTCAAGCAACCTACAATGAGCAGTACTTC.

The chain employs TRBV20-1 and TRBJ2-1; D gene unclear. V shed 1 base and J shed 0 bases, with 7 bases lying between them. Germline CDR1 reads DFQATT; CDR2 reads SNEGSKA (reference sequence). CDR3 length equals 14 residues. The DNA of the CDR3 is TGCAGTGCTAGAGTTCTTAGCTCCTACAATGAGCAGTTCTTC. Its translation is CSARVLSSYNEQFF.

A few counts support this clonotype. This chain connects TRBV3-1 to TRBJ2-5; D uncertain. V gave up 2 bases and J gave up 9 bases, with 10 bases separating them. The CDR3 covers 12 residues. In germline, CDR1 is LGHDT, CDR2 YNNKEL (reference sequence). CDR3: CASSQNLLAQYF. The CDR3 bases are TGTGCCAGCAGCCAAAACCTTTTGGCCCAGTACTTC.

The chain employs TRBV20-1 and TRBJ1-1; D is ambiguous. Germline values: CDR1 DFQATT, CDR2 SNEGSKA (reference sequence). The ends were cut back, 6 bases at V and 6 bases at J, with 14 bases in the middle. The CDR3 contains 12 residues. The CDR3 is CSAGGFVAEAFF. CDR3 DNA sequence: TGCAGTGCAGGAGGGTTCGTCGCTGAAGCTTTCTTT.

The rearrangement links TRBV3-1 to TRBJ1-1; D possibly corresponds to TRBD1 (5 bases). The ends were cut back, 6 bases at V and 5 bases at J, with 13 bases in the middle. The germline V gene encodes CDR1 LGHDT and CDR2 YNNKEL (reference sequence). This CDR3 comprises 13 residues. CDR3 amino acids: CASRIIGGTEAFF. In nucleotides, the CDR3 is TGTGCCAGCAGGATCATCGGGGGGACTGAAGCTTTCTTT.

The chain uses TRBV6-5 and TRBJ2-1, with 7 bases that match TRBD2. The length of the CDR3 is 14 residues. Germline values: CDR1 MNHEY, CDR2 SVGAGI. Trimming at V came to 0 bases and at J to 10 bases, leaving 6 bases not matched to a gene. CDR3 in DNA: TGTGCCAGCAGTTACTCCGGGTCCGGGAGGGAGCAGTTCTTC. Translating it yields CASSYSGSGREQFF.

This rearrangement joins TRBV2 to TRBJ2-1; 10 bases line up with TRBD1. Per the germline V gene, CDR1 is SNHLY and CDR2 is FYNNEI. The V and J ends lost 5 bases and 0 bases, in that order; junction bases with no gene match: 4. The CDR3 covers 16 residues. CDR3 region: CASSRGQGSSYNEQFF. DNA for the CDR3: TGTGCCAGCAGTCGGGGACAGGGGAGCTCCTACAATGAGCAGTTCTTC.

In its sample, this clonotype was seen a few times. V and J are TRBV19 and TRBJ2-7; D remains ambiguous. V gave up 1 base and J gave up 6 bases, with 4 bases separating them. The CDR3 covers 11 residues. In germline, CDR1 is LNHDA, CDR2 SQIVND (reference sequence). CDR3 sequence reads: CASSIGGEQYF. CDR3 bases: TGTGCCAGTAGTATAGGGGGCGAGCAGTACTTC.

This rearrangement joins TRBV10-1 to TRBJ2-7; D gene uncertain. CDR1 is WNHNN and CDR2 is SYGVQD in the germline V gene (reference sequence). This CDR3 region has 12 residues. Trimming left V 0 bases short and J 7 bases short, with 7 bases between. The CDR3 nucleotides read TGCGCCAGCAGTGAGTCCGGGCAGGAGCAGTACTTC. Translating gives CASSESGQEQYF.

Regarding this clonotype: A much larger clone differs from this one at a single base, so this may be a read error. Here the CDR3 omits its conserved ending phenylalanine or tryptophan, so a read error is the likely source. J is TRBJ2-1 and V is TRBV29-1; D assignment may be TRBD1 or TRBD2 (5 bases each). Germline values: CDR1 SQVTM, CDR2 ANQGSEA. V dropped 3 bases and J dropped 2 bases, with 11 bases sitting between them. The CDR3 covers 14 residues. The CDR3 loop reads CSVEGRGAYNEQFL. The CDR3 nucleotides read TGCAGCGTTGAGGGAAGAGGGGCCTACAATGAGCAGTTCTTA.

The chain carries TRBV6-6 and TRBJ1-2, with TRBD1 matching over 8 bases. V shed 6 bases and J 4 bases; nucleotides not matched to a gene: 7. This CDR3 comprises 14 residues. The germline CDR1 and CDR2 sequences are MNHNY and SVGAGI (reference sequence). The CDR3 nucleotides are TGTGCCAGCAGGGAGGACAGGGTGGGCTATGGCTACACCTTC. This sequence encodes CASREDRVGYGYTF.

The J gene is TRBJ1-1, the V gene TRBV27, with 7 bases that match TRBD1. The CDR3 contains 14 residues. With 4 bases clipped from V and 3 bases from J, the junction kept 5 bases outside the gene matches. The germline V gene has CDR1 MNHEY and CDR2 SMNVEV (reference sequence). Here the CDR3 reads CASSWEGQYTEAFF. CDR3 sequence (DNA): TGTGCCAGCAGTTGGGAGGGACAGTACACTGAAGCTTTCTTT.

This clonotype was picked up a small number of times. The chain couples TRBV20-1 to TRBJ1-1; D gene uncertain. The CDR3 length is 13 residues. The germline V gene has CDR1 DFQATT and CDR2 SNEGSKA (reference sequence). The V and J ends lost 5 bases and 3 bases respectively, with 13 bases between them. The CDR3 protein is CSAPGGLDTEAFF. Here the CDR3 DNA reads TGCAGTGCTCCAGGAGGTCTGGACACTGAAGCTTTCTTT.

This clonotype was seen only a few times. This chain connects TRBV20-1 to TRBJ2-4; D unclear. CDR3 length: 14 amino acids. V was pared by 2 bases and J by 3 bases, with 11 bases between. In germline, CDR1 is DFQATT, CDR2 SNEGSKA (reference sequence). CDR3 region: CSARRGRGKNIQYF. The CDR3 region has the DNA TGCAGTGCTAGACGTGGCCGCGGCAAAAACATTCAGTACTTC.

This clonotype was found a few times. V and J are TRBV14 and TRBJ2-1; D perhaps matches TRBD1 (6 bases). Germline values: CDR1 SGHDN, CDR2 FVKESK. V lost 0 bases to trimming and J lost 0 bases, with 12 bases between them. The CDR3 has 17 residues. As DNA, the CDR3 is TGTGCCAGCAGCCAAGATAGGGGACATCCCTCCTACAATGAGCAGTTCTTC. Residues: CASSQDRGHPSYNEQFF.

V usage is TRBV12-3 or TRBV12-4 and J usage is TRBJ2-3; D could derive from TRBD1 or TRBD2 (6 bases each). This CDR3 has 14 amino acids. V dropped 6 bases and J dropped 13 bases, with 23 bases sitting between them. CDR3 protein: CASRLAGGTDMEYF. The CDR3 DNA reads as TGTGCCAGCAGACTAGCTGGGGGCACAGATATGGAGTATTTT.

This clonotype was found a few times. This rearrangement joins TRBV12-3 or TRBV12-4 to TRBJ1-6; D possibly corresponds to TRBD1 (6 bases). V shed 6 bases and J shed 7 bases, with 16 bases lying between them. The length of the CDR3 is 15 residues. CDR3 DNA sequence: TGTGCCAGCAGCGCTGAACGGGACAAGAATTCACCCCTCCACTTT. It encodes CASSAERDKNSPLHF.

Comment on this clonotype: The junction departs from germline at one end; a sequencing error may be responsible. The chain recombines TRBV4-2 with TRBJ2-5; a weak D match, TRBD1 (6 bases). CDR1 and CDR2 from the germline V gene are LGHNA and YNFKEQ. This CDR3 spans 16 amino acids. CDR3 sequence reads: CASSQVTRQVQGTQYF. The CDR3 nucleotides are TGTGCCAGCAGCCAAGTTACCCGACAGGTCCAAGGGACCCAGTACTTC.

This clonotype came up many times. The chain recombines TRBV29-1 with TRBJ2-7; 12 bases line up with TRBD2. The V gene's germline CDR1 is SQVTM and CDR2 ANQGSEA. The CDR3 contains 16 residues. The V gene end was trimmed by 6 bases and the J gene end by 0 bases; junction bases not matched to a gene: 9. The CDR3 here is CSVALTSGRDSYEQYF. The CDR3 DNA is TGCAGCGTCGCACTGACTAGCGGGAGAGACTCCTACGAGCAGTACTTC.

CDR3 sequence reads: CASSQVSILAGGPETQYF. Written as DNA, the CDR3 is TGTGCCAGCAGCCAGGTTTCGATACTAGCGGGAGGGCCGGAGACCCAGTACTTC. This sequence joins TRBV4-2 and TRBJ2-5; TRBD2 aligns across 13 bases. In germline, CDR1 is LGHNA, CDR2 YNFKEQ. V lost 3 bases to trimming and J lost 5 bases; unmatched junction nucleotides: 12. The CDR3 has 18 amino acids.